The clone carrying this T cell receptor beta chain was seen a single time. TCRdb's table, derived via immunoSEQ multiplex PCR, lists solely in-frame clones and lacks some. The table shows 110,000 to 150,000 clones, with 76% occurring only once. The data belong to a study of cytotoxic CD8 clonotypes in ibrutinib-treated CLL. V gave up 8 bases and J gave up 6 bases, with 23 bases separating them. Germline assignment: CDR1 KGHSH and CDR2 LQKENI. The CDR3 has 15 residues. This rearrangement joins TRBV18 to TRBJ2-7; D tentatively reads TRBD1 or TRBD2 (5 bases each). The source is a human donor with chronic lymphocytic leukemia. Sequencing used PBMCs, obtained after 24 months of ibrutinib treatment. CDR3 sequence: CASRRDGRLIGEQYF. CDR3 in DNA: TGTGCCAGCCGCCGGGACGGCAGATTGATCGGCGAGCAGTACTTC.